This TCR beta chain was captured in a study of CD8 T cells in ankylosing spondylitis. Study results and caveats: About 8 highly homologous variants made up a TCR beta motif, and this motif appeared characteristic of ankylosing spondylitis blood.

Note on this clonotype: What it binds is unknown.

The germline CDR1 and CDR2 sequences are SGHAT and FQNNGV. Deletions cut 5 bases from V and 8 bases from J, with 13 bases between. CDR3 length: 13 residues. TCRdb recomputed calls from the 5' RACE reads with MiXCR, one row per CDR3 protein. The sample shows 500,000 to 550,000 distinct CDR3 sequences, about 12% of them seen only once. The chain couples TRBV11-2 to TRBJ2-1; a possible D gene is TRBD2 (6 bases). The specimen was blood, either unsorted or a sorted T cell fraction (not recorded which). The clonotype was recovered from a male donor with ankylosing spondylitis. CDR3 DNA sequence: TGTGCCAGCAGCCGGGACTTCGGGGATGAGCAGTTCTTC. This sequence encodes CASSRDFGDEQFF.